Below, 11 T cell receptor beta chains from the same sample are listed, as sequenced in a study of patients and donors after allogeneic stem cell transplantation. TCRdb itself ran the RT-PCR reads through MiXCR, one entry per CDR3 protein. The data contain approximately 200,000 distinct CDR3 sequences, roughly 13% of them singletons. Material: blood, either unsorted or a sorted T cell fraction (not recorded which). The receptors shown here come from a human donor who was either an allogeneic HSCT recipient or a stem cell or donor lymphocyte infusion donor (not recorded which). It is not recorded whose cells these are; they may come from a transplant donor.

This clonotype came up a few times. This CDR3 reads CASSSTPSAEAFF. DNA of the CDR3: TGTGCCAGCAGCTCTACACCTTCAGCTGAAGCTTTCTTT. The chain carries TRBV11-3 and TRBJ1-1; no reliable D call. CDR3 length: 13 amino acids. The V gene lost 4 bases and the J gene lost 6 bases, with 12 bases spanning the gap. Germline CDR1 and CDR2: SGHNT and YENEEA.

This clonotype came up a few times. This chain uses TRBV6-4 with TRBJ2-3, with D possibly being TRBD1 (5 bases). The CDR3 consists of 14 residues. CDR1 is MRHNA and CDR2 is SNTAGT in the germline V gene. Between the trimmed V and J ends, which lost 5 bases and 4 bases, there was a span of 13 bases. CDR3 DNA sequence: TGTGCCAGCAGTCAGACCGCAGGGCCAGATACGCAGTATTTT. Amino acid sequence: CASSQTAGPDTQYF.

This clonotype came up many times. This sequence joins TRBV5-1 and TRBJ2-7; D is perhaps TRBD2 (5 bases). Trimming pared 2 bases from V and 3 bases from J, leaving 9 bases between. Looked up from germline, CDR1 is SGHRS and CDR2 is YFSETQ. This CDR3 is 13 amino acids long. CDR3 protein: CASSFEGNYEQYF. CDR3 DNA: TGCGCCAGCAGCTTTGAGGGAAACTACGAGCAGTACTTC.

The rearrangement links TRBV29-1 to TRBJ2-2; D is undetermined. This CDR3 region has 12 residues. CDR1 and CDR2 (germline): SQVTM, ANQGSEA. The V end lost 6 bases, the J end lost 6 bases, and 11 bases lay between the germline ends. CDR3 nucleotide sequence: TGCAGCGTCGCGAGAAACCCCGGGGAGCTGTTTTTT. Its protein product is CSVARNPGELFF.

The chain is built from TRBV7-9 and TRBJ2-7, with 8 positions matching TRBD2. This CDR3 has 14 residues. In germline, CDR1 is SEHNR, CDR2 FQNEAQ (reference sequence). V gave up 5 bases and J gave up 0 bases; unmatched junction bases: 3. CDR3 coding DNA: TGTGCCAGCAGCCCGACTAGCGTCTCCTACGAGCAGTACTTC. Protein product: CASSPTSVSYEQYF.

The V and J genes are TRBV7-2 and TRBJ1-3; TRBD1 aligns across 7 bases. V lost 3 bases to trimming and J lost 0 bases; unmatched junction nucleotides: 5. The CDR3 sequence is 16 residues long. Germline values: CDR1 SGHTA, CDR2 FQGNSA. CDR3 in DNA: TGTGCCAGCAGCTTGGGGACAGTTTTCTCTGGAAACACCATATATTTT. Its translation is CASSLGTVFSGNTIYF. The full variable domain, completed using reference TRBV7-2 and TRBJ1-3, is GAGVSQSPSNKVTEKGKDVELRCDPISGHTALYWYRQSLGQGLEFLIYFQGNSAPDKSGLPSDRFSAERTGGSVSTLTIQRTQQEDSAVYLCASSLGTVFSGNTIYFGEGSWLTVV.

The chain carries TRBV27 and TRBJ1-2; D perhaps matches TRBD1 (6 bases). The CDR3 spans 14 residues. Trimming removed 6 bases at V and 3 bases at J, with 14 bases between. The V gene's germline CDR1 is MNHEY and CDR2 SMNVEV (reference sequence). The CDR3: CASRTLGGDYGYTF. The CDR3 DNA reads TGTGCCAGCAGGACCCTCGGGGGCGACTATGGCTACACCTTC.

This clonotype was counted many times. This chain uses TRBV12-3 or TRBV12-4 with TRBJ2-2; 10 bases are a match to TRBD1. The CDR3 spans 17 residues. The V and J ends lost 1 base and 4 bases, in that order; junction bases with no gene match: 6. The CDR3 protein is CASSLEGWTGGTGELFF. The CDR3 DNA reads TGTGCCAGCAGTTTAGAAGGGTGGACAGGGGGCACCGGGGAGCTGTTTTTT.

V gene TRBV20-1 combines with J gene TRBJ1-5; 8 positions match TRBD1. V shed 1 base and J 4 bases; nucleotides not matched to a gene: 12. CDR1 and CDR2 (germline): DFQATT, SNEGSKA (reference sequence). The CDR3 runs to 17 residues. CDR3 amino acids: CSARVRGRNMGNQPQHF. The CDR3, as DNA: TGCAGTGCTAGAGTCAGGGGGCGCAATATGGGGAATCAGCCCCAGCATTTT.

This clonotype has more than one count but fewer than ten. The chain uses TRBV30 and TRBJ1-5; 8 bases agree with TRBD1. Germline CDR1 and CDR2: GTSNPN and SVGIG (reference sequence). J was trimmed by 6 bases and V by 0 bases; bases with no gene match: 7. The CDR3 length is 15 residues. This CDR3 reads CAWSVTGGGGQPQHF. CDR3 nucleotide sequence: TGTGCCTGGAGTGTAACAGGGGGAGGAGGTCAGCCCCAGCATTTT.

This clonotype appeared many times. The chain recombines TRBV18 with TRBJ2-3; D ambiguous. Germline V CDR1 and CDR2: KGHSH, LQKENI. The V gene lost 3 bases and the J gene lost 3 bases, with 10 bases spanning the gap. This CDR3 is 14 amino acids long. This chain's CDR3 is CASSPETQTDTQYF. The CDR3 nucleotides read TGTGCCAGCTCACCCGAGACCCAGACAGATACGCAGTATTTT.